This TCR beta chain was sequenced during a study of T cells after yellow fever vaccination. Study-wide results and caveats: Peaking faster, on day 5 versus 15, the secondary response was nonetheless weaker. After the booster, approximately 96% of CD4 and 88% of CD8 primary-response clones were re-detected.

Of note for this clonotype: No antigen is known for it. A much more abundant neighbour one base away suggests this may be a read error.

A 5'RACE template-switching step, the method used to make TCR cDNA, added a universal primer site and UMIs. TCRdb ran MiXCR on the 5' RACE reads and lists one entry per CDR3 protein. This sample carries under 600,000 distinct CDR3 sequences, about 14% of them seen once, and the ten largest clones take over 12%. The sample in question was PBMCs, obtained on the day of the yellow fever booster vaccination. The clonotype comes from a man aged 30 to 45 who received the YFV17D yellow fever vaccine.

The CDR3 bases are TGTGCCAGCAGCTTCGTTAGCGGGTGGGACAATGAGCAGTTCTTC. Translated, it gives CASSFVSGWDNEQFF. J is TRBJ2-1 and V is TRBV7-2; 7 nucleotides line up with TRBD2. Per germline, CDR1 SGHTA and CDR2 FQGNSA. The ends lost 3 bases at V and 5 bases at J; junction bases unmatched: 7. CDR3 length equals 15 residues. The full variable domain, completed using reference TRBV7-2 and TRBJ2-1, is GAGVSQSPSNKVTEKGKDVELRCDPISGHTALYWYRQSLGQGLEFLIYFQGNSAPDKSGLPSDRFSAERTGGSVSTLTIQRTQQEDSAVYLCASSFVSGWDNEQFFGPGTRLTVL.